Presented here are 30 T cell receptor beta chains from one specimen sequenced in a study of breast tumors, draining lymph nodes, adjacent tissues (dated by TCRdb to 2016 to 2018). Lymph node samples came from the axillary draining lymph nodes of breast cancer patients. Libraries were constructed by multiplex PCR. Sequenced on an Illumina HiSeq 2000. TCRdb reanalyzed the raw reads on its own, using fastp at Q25 for trimming and MiXCR for clone calling, and kept in-frame beta chains. Records with the same CDR3 protein are collapsed into one entry carrying the most frequent genes and DNA. This sample comprises about 80,000 distinct CDR3 sequences, roughly 19% of them detected only once. Less than 3% of the sample rests with the top ten. Sequencing input: axillary lymph node tissue. These receptors all come from a female donor with breast cancer. Some clones in this sample may be carry-over from other donors' samples.

Points on this clonotype: A single base separates this from a much larger clone, so it may be a read error. Since the CDR3 does not end with the conserved phenylalanine or tryptophan, this likely comes from a read error. The V and J genes are TRBV30 and TRBJ2-7; tentative D call: TRBD1 (6 bases). In germline, CDR1 is GTSNPN, CDR2 SVGIG (reference sequence). CDR3 length equals 13 residues. The V end lost 2 bases, the J end lost 3 bases, and 11 bases lay between the germline ends. The CDR3 DNA is TGTGCCTGGAGTATAGGACAGAGCTACGAGCAGTACTAC. Protein product: CAWSIGQSYEQYY.

The CDR3 sequence: CASNTHPPENIQYF. DNA of the CDR3: TGTGCCAGCAACACTCACCCCCCCGAAAACATTCAGTACTTC. The chain carries TRBV2 and TRBJ2-4; D is unresolved. CDR1 and CDR2 (germline): SNHLY, FYNNEI. The CDR3 length is 14 residues. The V end was cut by 7 bases, the J end by 5 bases, with 15 bases between.

In its sample, this clonotype was seen many times. The chain combines TRBV7-9 with TRBJ2-5; perhaps TRBD1 as D (6 bases). The CDR3 is made up of 15 amino acids. The germline CDR1 and CDR2 sequences are SEHNR and FQNEAQ (reference sequence). The germline V and J ends were trimmed by 5 bases and 5 bases, with 18 bases remaining between them. The CDR3, as DNA: TGTGCCAGCAGCGCCGCGCAGGGGCGTTCGGAGACCCAGTACTTC. Residues: CASSAAQGRSETQYF.

This clonotype was seen repeatedly, ten times or more. This chain links TRBV5-4 with TRBJ2-1; perhaps TRBD1 as D (5 bases). Trimming left V 3 bases short and J 5 bases short, with 15 bases between. This CDR3 has 15 amino acids. Looked up from germline, CDR1 is SGHNT and CDR2 is YYREEE (reference sequence). As DNA, the CDR3 is TGTGCCAGCAGCTCGACGCGAAAGACAGACAATGAGCAGTTCTTC. Translated, it gives CASSSTRKTDNEQFF.

This clonotype was recorded at least ten times. The chain carries TRBV9 and TRBJ2-5, with D perhaps TRBD1 (6 bases). V lost 3 bases and J lost 3, with 15 bases in between. This CDR3 is built from 15 residues. From germline, CDR1 is SGDLS and CDR2 YYNGEE. The CDR3 DNA is TGTGCCAGCAGCGACTCCGGGACACCAAAAGAGACCCAGTACTTC. Amino acid sequence: CASSDSGTPKETQYF. Full variable domain (remainder filled in from reference TRBV9 and TRBJ2-5): DSGVTQTPKHLITATGQRVTLRCSPRSGDLSVYWYQQSLDQGLQFLIQYYNGEERAKGNILERFSAQQFPDLHSELNLSSLELGDSALYFCASSDSGTPKETQYFGPGTRLLVL.

Notes on this clonotype: Sequence at one end of the junction differs from germline and may be a read error. The chain joins TRBV3-1 to TRBJ2-3; TRBD1 matches 9 bases. The CDR3 length is 16 residues. CDR1 is LGHDT, CDR2 YNNKEL, per germline (reference sequence). Here the CDR3 reads CASGQHGQGSTDTQYF. In DNA form, the CDR3 reads TGTGCCAGCGGCCAACACGGACAGGGGAGCACAGATACGCAGTATTTT.

This clonotype showed up many times. The rearrangement uses TRBV4-1 and TRBJ2-7; maybe TRBD2 (5 bases). Trimming left V 2 bases short and J 7 bases short, with 12 bases between. Germline V gene sequence: CDR1 MGHRA, CDR2 YSYEKL. CDR3 length: 13 amino acids. The CDR3 DNA reads TGCGCCAGCAGCCAATTTCGGGGAAGGGAGCAGTACTTC. It codes for CASSQFRGREQYF.

The table lists this clonotype with many counts. V gene TRBV7-9 combines with J gene TRBJ2-7; tentatively, D is TRBD1 (5 bases). Germline CDR1 and CDR2: SEHNR and FQNEAQ (reference sequence). The V and J ends lost 5 bases and 1 base respectively, with 21 bases between them. This CDR3 has 17 residues. The CDR3 spells CASSQTDPLLSSYEQYF. The CDR3 DNA follows: TGTGCCAGCAGCCAGACAGATCCCCTCCTATCGTCCTACGAGCAGTACTTC. Using reference TRBV7-9 and TRBJ2-7 for the parts outside the CDR3, the full variable domain is DTGVSQNPRHKITKRGQNVTFRCDPISEHNRLYWYRQTLGQGPEFLTYFQNEAQLEKSRLLSDRFSAERPKGSFSTLEIQRTEQGDSAMYLCASSQTDPLLSSYEQYFGPGTRLTVT.

By sample share, this clonotype is large (0.1 to 1%). The V call is TRBV2, the J call TRBJ2-7, with TRBD2 matching 8 bases. This CDR3 contains 14 residues. Per germline, CDR1 SNHLY and CDR2 FYNNEI. The ends lost 6 bases at V and 5 bases at J; junction bases unmatched: 9. CDR3 in DNA: TGTGCCAGCAGCGGGACTAGAGTGGCCCACGAGCAGTACTTC. As protein: CASSGTRVAHEQYF.

This clonotype was seen more than once but under ten times. J is TRBJ1-2 and V is TRBV6-2 or TRBV6-3, with TRBD1 matching over 7 bases. J lost 6 bases, V lost 0 bases, and 10 bases had no gene match. This CDR3 is 16 amino acids long. Germline V CDR1 and CDR2: MNHEY, SVGEGT. CDR3 DNA sequence: TGTGCCAGCAGTTACTCGCGGGACAGTGGTCTAGATGGCTACACCTTC. This sequence encodes CASSYSRDSGLDGYTF.

This clonotype was recorded at least ten times. The chain joins TRBV11-3 to TRBJ2-5; 11 nucleotides agree with TRBD2. The germline gives CDR1 SGHNT, CDR2 YENEEA. Unmatched junction bases numbered 9, after V lost 5 bases and J lost 4 bases. The CDR3 length is 16 residues. CDR3 DNA sequence: TGTGCCAGCAGCGGCTTAGCGGGAGGGGGAGGAGAGACCCAGTACTTC. Translated: CASSGLAGGGGETQYF.

This clonotype was found many times. The rearrangement joins TRBV11-2 to TRBJ1-2, with 11 bases matching TRBD1. Germline assignment: CDR1 SGHAT and CDR2 FQNNGV. V lost 1 base, J lost 8 bases, and 6 bases stayed unmatched. The CDR3 totals 15 residues. CDR3 nucleotides: TGTGCCAGCAGCTTAGGACTGGGACAGGGGGGAGGCTACACCTTC. It specifies CASSLGLGQGGGYTF.

Many counts were recorded for this clonotype. This chain joins TRBV29-1 and TRBJ2-1, with D unresolved. Trimming removed 7 bases at V and 1 base at J, with 14 bases between. This CDR3 spans 14 amino acids. CDR1 is SQVTM and CDR2 is ANQGSEA in the germline V gene. The CDR3 is CSGGLPGSYNEQFF. The CDR3 DNA reads TGCAGCGGGGGTTTACCGGGTTCCTACAATGAGCAGTTCTTC.

The chain joins TRBV4-1 to TRBJ1-2; 9 bases are shared with TRBD1. This CDR3 spans 15 amino acids. Looked up from germline, CDR1 is MGHRA and CDR2 is YSYEKL. The junction had 6 bases not matched to a gene; V was cut back by 0 bases and J by 7 bases. The CDR3 nucleotides are TGCGCCAGCAGCCAAGATAAGGGGACAGGGAGTGGCTACACCTTC. It yields the protein CASSQDKGTGSGYTF.

This clonotype was observed many times. The chain joins TRBV14 to TRBJ2-3, with TRBD2 matching over 8 bases. Germline V lookup: CDR1 SGHDN, CDR2 FVKESK. CDR3 size: 16 residues. With 4 bases clipped from V and 4 bases from J, the junction kept 10 bases outside the gene matches. The CDR3 DNA reads as TGTGCCAGCAGCCCGTTCAGCGGGAGTGGGCCAGATACGCAGTATTTT. This codes for CASSPFSGSGPDTQYF. The whole variable domain, filled in from reference TRBV14 and TRBJ2-3, reads EAGVTQFPSHSVIEKGQTVTLRCDPISGHDNLYWYRRVMGKEIKFLLHFVKESKQDESGMPNNRFLAERTGGTYSTLKVQPAELEDSGVYFCASSPFSGSGPDTQYFGPGTRLTVL.

In its sample, this clonotype was seen many times. The chain joins TRBV15 to TRBJ1-5, with 10 positions matching TRBD1. This CDR3 has 17 residues. The germline gives CDR1 LNHNV, CDR2 YYDKDF (reference sequence). J gave up 3 bases and V 4 bases, and 9 bases lay outside the gene matches. In DNA, the CDR3 is TGTGCCACCAGCACGGCCAGACAGGGGGCGAACAATCAGCCCCAGCATTTT. It codes for CATSTARQGANNQPQHF.

The chain uses TRBV19 and TRBJ2-3; possible D gene TRBD2, 6 bases. The CDR3 loop spans 13 amino acids. The germline V and J ends were trimmed by 7 bases and 5 bases, with 13 bases remaining between them. Germline V gene sequence: CDR1 LNHDA, CDR2 SQIVND (reference sequence). For the CDR3, the DNA is TGTGCCAGTAACGGCGGGAATCAAGATACGCAGTATTTT. Translating it yields CASNGGNQDTQYF.

In this sample, this clonotype turned up many times. The chain combines TRBV9 with TRBJ2-3, with D unresolved. Per the germline V gene, CDR1 is SGDLS and CDR2 is YYNGEE. The length of the CDR3 is 13 residues. Deletions cut 3 bases from V and 6 bases from J, with 11 bases between. The CDR3 is CASSANLQDTQYF. The CDR3 bases are TGTGCCAGCAGCGCAAACCTTCAGGATACGCAGTATTTT.

The table lists this clonotype with many counts. This sequence joins TRBV9 and TRBJ2-3; 9 bases map to TRBD2. CDR1 and CDR2 (germline): SGDLS, YYNGEE. The CDR3 is 15 amino acids. V shed 5 bases, J shed 4 bases, and the junction held 8 bases outside the gene matches. CDR3 protein: CASSGGLARADTQYF. DNA of the CDR3: TGTGCCAGCAGTGGAGGACTAGCGAGGGCAGATACGCAGTATTTT.

This clonotype qualifies as medium-sized. V and J are TRBV20-1 and TRBJ2-5; TRBD1 agrees at 8 bases. The junction had 8 bases not matched to a gene; V was cut back by 0 bases and J by 5 bases. Germline CDR1 is DFQATT and CDR2 is SNEGSKA (reference sequence). CDR3 length: 15 residues. The CDR3 DNA reads TGCAGTGCTAGAGATCTAACAGGGGGTAGGGAGACCCAGTACTTC. Its protein product is CSARDLTGGRETQYF.

Concerning this clonotype itself: This could be a read error, since a much larger clone is one nucleotide away. No conserved phenylalanine or tryptophan ends this CDR3, so it is likely a read error. This chain joins TRBV11-2 and TRBJ2-7, with D unclear. Trimming stripped 2 bases from V and 6 bases from J, with 8 bases between. The CDR3 runs to 12 residues. Germline-derived CDR1 and CDR2 are SGHAT and FQNNGV. CDR3 DNA: TGTGCCAGCAGCTTACTGGGAACCGAGCAGTACCTC. Its translation: CASSLLGTEQYL.

A few counts support this clonotype. The chain couples TRBV11-3 to TRBJ2-2; 10 nucleotides match TRBD1. The V segment lost 1 base and the J segment 5 bases; nucleotides outside the gene matches: 10. Germline V gene lookup returns CDR1 SGHNT and CDR2 YENEEA. The CDR3 is 18 amino acids. The chain's CDR3 is CASSLAGPGQGKTGELFF. The CDR3 DNA follows: TGTGCCAGCAGCTTAGCGGGTCCGGGACAGGGGAAAACCGGGGAGCTGTTTTTT.

This clonotype has at least ten counts. This chain links TRBV24-1 with TRBJ2-7, with 9 bases matching TRBD1. V trimming: 4 bases; J trimming: 5 bases; junction bases outside the gene matches: 8. From germline, CDR1 is KGHDR and CDR2 SFDVKD. The CDR3 sequence is 15 residues long. The CDR3 DNA sequence: TGTGCCACCAGTGACCCGGGACAGGGTTTCGACGAGCAGTACTTC. This encodes CATSDPGQGFDEQYF.

This clonotype was picked up many times. This chain links TRBV9 with TRBJ2-7; 9 bases fit TRBD1. Germline loops: CDR1 SGDLS, CDR2 YYNGEE. The CDR3 runs 15 residues. V shed 3 bases and J 1 base; nucleotides not matched to a gene: 5. CDR3 DNA sequence: TGTGCCAGCAGCGGGGGACAGGGTTGGTCCTACGAGCAGTACTTC. It encodes CASSGGQGWSYEQYF.

In this sample, this clonotype turned up a few times. The chain links TRBV5-1 to TRBJ2-2; 7 bases map to TRBD1. The V gene's germline CDR1 is SGHRS and CDR2 YFSETQ. The CDR3 covers 14 residues. V gave up 4 bases and J gave up 6 bases; unmatched junction bases: 6. CDR3 nucleotides: TGCGCCAGCAGCCCGGACAGGAAGGCCGGGGAGCTGTTTTTT. This codes for CASSPDRKAGELFF.

This clonotype has a count of ten or more. The V and J genes are TRBV20-1 and TRBJ2-5, with TRBD1 matching over 7 bases. This CDR3 has 16 residues. The trim removed 1 base at V and 2 bases at J, leaving 10 bases unmatched. Per germline, CDR1 DFQATT and CDR2 SNEGSKA (reference sequence). Here the CDR3 DNA reads TGCAGTGCTAGAGGTGATTCTAGGACAGGTCAAGAGACCCAGTACTTC. It codes for CSARGDSRTGQETQYF.

This chain joins TRBV9 and TRBJ2-1; D not certain. This CDR3 has 14 amino acids. With 2 bases removed from V and 5 bases from J, the gap between germline ends came to 11 bases. Looked up from germline, CDR1 is SGDLS and CDR2 is YYNGEE. CDR3 nucleotides: TGTGCCAGCAGCGTTAGTGGAGCGAACAATGAGCAGTTCTTC. It encodes CASSVSGANNEQFF.

The chain employs TRBV28 and TRBJ1-4, with 9 bases that match TRBD1. There are 15 residues in the CDR3. Unmatched junction bases numbered 6, after V lost 3 bases and J lost 7 bases. CDR1 and CDR2 from the germline V gene are MDHEN and SYDVKM. As DNA, the CDR3 is TGTGCCAGCAGTTTCCTACAGGGGGCTGGTGAAAAACTGTTTTTT. This codes for CASSFLQGAGEKLFF.

This clonotype has ten or more counts. The J gene is TRBJ2-3, the V gene TRBV20-1; TRBD2 matches at 13 bases. The J segment lost 4 bases and the V segment lost 3 bases, leaving 4 bases of the junction unmatched. Germline CDR1 and CDR2: DFQATT and SNEGSKA (reference sequence). The CDR3 runs 15 residues. CDR3 residues: CSARGGTSGADTQYF. CDR3 in DNA: TGCAGTGCTAGGGGGGGGACTAGCGGGGCAGATACGCAGTATTTT.

There are many counts of this clonotype. The chain couples TRBV12-3 or TRBV12-4 to TRBJ2-5, with D possibly being TRBD1 (5 bases). Trimming took off 6 bases at V and 5 bases at J, with 16 bases between the two ends. The CDR3 runs 14 residues. CDR3 nucleotide sequence: TGTGCCAGCAGCCCCCCCTTAGGGGTGGAGACCCAGTACTTC. Its protein is CASSPPLGVETQYF.